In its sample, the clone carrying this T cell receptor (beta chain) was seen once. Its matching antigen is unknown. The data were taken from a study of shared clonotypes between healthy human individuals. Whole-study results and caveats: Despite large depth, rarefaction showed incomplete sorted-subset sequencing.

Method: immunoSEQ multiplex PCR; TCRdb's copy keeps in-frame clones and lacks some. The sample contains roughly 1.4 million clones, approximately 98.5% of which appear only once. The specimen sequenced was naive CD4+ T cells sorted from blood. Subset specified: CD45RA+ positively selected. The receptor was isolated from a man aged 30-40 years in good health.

CDR3 in DNA: TGTGCCAGCAGTTACGGTTGGGGCGCGGGAAACACCATATATTTT. Its translation is CASSYGWGAGNTIYF. The genes are TRBV6-5 and TRBJ1-3, with D tentatively TRBD1 (5 bases). The CDR3 runs 15 residues. V gave up 2 bases and J gave up 4 bases, with 12 bases separating them. Germline V gene data show CDR1 as MNHEY and CDR2 as SVGAGI.